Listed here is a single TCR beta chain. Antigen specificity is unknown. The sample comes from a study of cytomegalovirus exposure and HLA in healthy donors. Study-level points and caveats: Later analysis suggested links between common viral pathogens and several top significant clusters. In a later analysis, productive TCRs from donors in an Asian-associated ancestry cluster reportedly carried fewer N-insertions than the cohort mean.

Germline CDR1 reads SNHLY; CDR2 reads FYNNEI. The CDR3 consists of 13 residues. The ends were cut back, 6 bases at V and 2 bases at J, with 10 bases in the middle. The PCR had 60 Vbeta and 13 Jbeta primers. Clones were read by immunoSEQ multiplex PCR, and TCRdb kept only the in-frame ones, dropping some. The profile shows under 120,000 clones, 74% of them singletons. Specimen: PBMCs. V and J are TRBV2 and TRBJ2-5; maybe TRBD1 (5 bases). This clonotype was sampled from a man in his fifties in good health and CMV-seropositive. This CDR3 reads CASSRQPQETQYF. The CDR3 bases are TGTGCCAGCAGCCGACAGCCTCAAGAGACCCAGTACTTC.